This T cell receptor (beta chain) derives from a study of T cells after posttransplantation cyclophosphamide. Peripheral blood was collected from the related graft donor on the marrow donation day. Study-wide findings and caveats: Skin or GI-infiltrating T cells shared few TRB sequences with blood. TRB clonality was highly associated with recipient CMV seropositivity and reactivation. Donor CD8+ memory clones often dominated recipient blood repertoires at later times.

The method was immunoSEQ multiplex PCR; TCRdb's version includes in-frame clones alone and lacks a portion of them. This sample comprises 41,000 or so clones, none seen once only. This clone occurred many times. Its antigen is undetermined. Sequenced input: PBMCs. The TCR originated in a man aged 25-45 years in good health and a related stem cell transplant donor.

The CDR3 sequence: CASSARTATNEKLFF. The DNA of the CDR3 is TGTGCCAGCAGCGCCCGGACAGCAACTAATGAAAAACTGTTTTTT. The rearrangement links TRBV7-9 to TRBJ1-4, with D possibly being TRBD1 (6 bases). V lost 5 bases, J lost 0 bases, and 10 bases lay in between. The CDR3 loop spans 15 amino acids. CDR1 is SEHNR and CDR2 is FQNEAQ in the germline V gene (reference sequence).